This T cell receptor (beta chain) was profiled in a study of T cell clonality in common variable immunodeficiency. Study-wide findings and caveats: CVID subjects had higher TCRbeta clonality than healthy controls, most marked in about a third. Common variable immunodeficiency TCR beta sequences reportedly had fewer deletions and N-nucleotide insertions. Repertoire-complication correlations in CVID were limited by patient heterogeneity.

Trimming cost V 6 bases and J 6 bases, with 10 bases left between them. This CDR3 is 12 amino acids long. The germline V gene encodes CDR1 MNHEY and CDR2 SVGEGT. Produced via immunoSEQ multiplex PCR; TCRdb's table is partial and in-frame only. This repertoire holds 15,000 to 20,000 clones, and none appear only once. In its sample, this clone was seen many times. The target antigen is unknown. The sequenced fragment ends 3 residues before the CDR3 boundary, so the rest is inferred from the germline J gene. Material for sequencing was peripheral blood mononuclear cells. This receptor was obtained from a human donor with common variable immunodeficiency. This chain connects TRBV6-2 or TRBV6-3 to TRBJ2-3, with D possibly TRBD2 on 5 matching bases. The covered CDR3 bases are TGTGCCAGCAGCTTCACTAGTGATACG. This sequence encodes CASSFTSDT. The complete CDR3 reads CASSFTSDTQYF.